What follows are 8 T cell receptor beta chains derived from one specimen sequenced in a study of T-cell memory formation after mild COVID-19. TCRdb passed the 5' RACE reads through MiXCR, listing each CDR3 protein once. The profile covers roughly 250,000 distinct CDR3 sequences, with 15% to 20% appearing a single time and 3% to 4.5% taken by the ten largest. Sequenced sample: PBMCs or a T cell subset sorted from them (not recorded which). These receptors were obtained from a man aged 18 to 29 who had mild COVID-19 (a few samples of this study predate the infection). Cell type and time point are not known.

This clonotype was detected ten times or more. The chain has TRBV12-3 or TRBV12-4 and TRBJ1-5, with D uncertain. V lost 3 bases, J lost 1 base, and 7 bases lay in between. The CDR3 length is 14 residues. CDR3 in DNA: TGTGCCAGCAGTTTCCGGCGGAGCAATCAGCCCCAGCATTTT. It encodes CASSFRRSNQPQHF.

The chain links TRBV5-6 to TRBJ1-1; D possibly corresponds to TRBD1 (6 bases). Looked up from germline, CDR1 is SGHDT and CDR2 is YYEEEE. Trimming took off 4 bases at V and 5 bases at J, with 15 bases between the two ends. The CDR3 runs to 14 residues. The CDR3 DNA is TGTGCCAGCAGCCCCACAGGGCGGGAAACTGAAGCTTTCTTT. It specifies CASSPTGRETEAFF.

This clonotype was recorded a few times. The V call is TRBV20-1, the J call TRBJ2-5, with TRBD2 matching over 9 bases. Germline CDR1 and CDR2: DFQATT and SNEGSKA (reference sequence). Unmatched junction bases numbered 5, after V lost 4 bases and J lost 5 bases. This CDR3 region has 13 residues. CDR3 residues: CSAIIAGVETQYF. In DNA, the CDR3 is TGCAGTGCTATAATAGCGGGGGTGGAGACCCAGTACTTC.

This clonotype was counted many times. The rearrangement uses TRBV6-5 and TRBJ1-1, with 7 bases that match TRBD1. CDR1 and CDR2 from the germline V gene are MNHEY and SVGAGI. The J segment lost 4 bases and the V segment lost 0 bases, leaving 5 bases of the junction unmatched. CDR3 size: 15 residues. This CDR3 is CASSYSIAGGTEAFF. Here the CDR3 DNA reads TGTGCCAGCAGTTACTCGATTGCAGGGGGCACTGAAGCTTTCTTT.

The chain combines TRBV7-2 with TRBJ2-3, with a weak D call TRBD2 (6 bases). The germline CDR1 and CDR2 sequences are SGHTA and FQGNSA. The CDR3 length is 15 residues. V was clipped by 5 bases and J by 4 bases, with 16 bases between them. The chain's CDR3 is CASSPQRGLADTQYF. The CDR3 bases are TGTGCCAGCAGCCCGCAACGGGGGTTGGCAGATACGCAGTATTTT.

The V gene is TRBV28, the J gene TRBJ2-2, with 8 bases lining up with TRBD2. The J segment lost 1 base and the V segment lost 4 bases, leaving 8 bases of the junction unmatched. Germline CDR1 is MDHEN and CDR2 is SYDVKM. The CDR3 totals 17 residues. CDR3 amino acids: CASSSPLLAENTGELFF. The CDR3 bases are TGTGCCAGCAGTTCTCCTTTACTAGCGGAGAACACCGGGGAGCTGTTTTTT.

The chain carries TRBV5-1 and TRBJ2-2; 9 positions match TRBD1. The CDR3 sequence is 13 residues long. The V and J ends lost 7 bases and 6 bases, in that order; junction bases with no gene match: 4. The V gene's germline CDR1 is SGHRS and CDR2 YFSETQ. The CDR3: CASRDRDPGELFF. DNA of the CDR3: TGCGCCAGCCGGGACAGGGATCCCGGGGAGCTGTTTTTT. The variable domain in full, with the rest retrieved from reference TRBV5-1 and TRBJ2-2, is KAGVTQTPRYLIKTRGQQVTLSCSPISGHRSVSWYQQTPGQGLQFLFEYFSETQRNKGNFPGRFSGRQFSNSRSEMNVSTLELGDSALYLCASRDRDPGELFFGEGSRLTVL.

This clonotype was seen many times. V usage is TRBV12-3 or TRBV12-4 and J usage is TRBJ2-5; possibly TRBD2 for D (5 bases). The CDR3 contains 14 residues. V lost 0 bases to trimming and J lost 2 bases, with 7 bases between them. The CDR3 region has the DNA TGTGCCAGCAGTTTAGCTAGCGTACAAGAGACCCAGTACTTC. Translated, it gives CASSLASVQETQYF.